A single sample gave rise to the 26 T cell receptor beta chains below, sequenced in a study of blood T cell repertoires in COVID-19. Here immunoSEQ multiplex PCR was the method, and the copy in TCRdb shows in-frame clones only, minus some. In the table there are about 80,000 clones, approximately 80% of which are singletons. What was sequenced was peripheral blood. Receptors originate from a man at least 80 years old with acute or convalescent COVID-19.

The chain uses TRBV2 and TRBJ1-4; no firm D call. CDR3 length: 12 residues. Germline lookup yields CDR1 SNHLY and CDR2 FYNNEI. Trimming took 2 bases from V and 7 from J, leaving 5 bases between them. The CDR3 sequence: CASSELLEKLFF. CDR3 DNA sequence: TGTGCCAGCAGTGAATTACTTGAAAAACTGTTTTTT.

This sequence joins TRBV12-3 or TRBV12-4 and TRBJ1-1; the D is unclear. There are 11 residues in the CDR3. With 3 bases removed from V and 8 bases from J, the gap between germline ends came to 7 bases. The CDR3 is CASSFTGEAFF. The CDR3 DNA follows: TGTGCCAGCAGTTTTACGGGGGAAGCTTTCTTT.

The chain employs TRBV5-1 and TRBJ1-1; the match to TRBD1 covers 9 bases. CDR3 length: 15 residues. The trim removed 0 bases at V and 2 bases at J, leaving 2 bases unmatched. Looked up from germline, CDR1 is SGHRS and CDR2 is YFSETQ. The CDR3 DNA reads as TGCGCCAGCAGCTTGGTAACAGGGGGCAACACTGAAGCTTTCTTT. The encoded protein is CASSLVTGGNTEAFF.

The chain links TRBV19 to TRBJ2-7, with 7 nucleotides matching TRBD2. This CDR3 comprises 15 residues. V lost 8 bases and J lost 3; bases outside the gene matches: 13. Germline values: CDR1 LNHDA, CDR2 SQIVND (reference sequence). The CDR3 spells CASRGLGGEDYEQYF. In DNA form, the CDR3 reads TGTGCCAGTCGGGGCCTTGGGGGGGAGGACTACGAGCAGTACTTC.

The V call is TRBV11-3, the J call TRBJ2-7, with a possible D match to TRBD2 (5 bases). The CDR3 consists of 13 residues. V lost 0 bases, J lost 7 bases, and 10 bases lay in between. Germline assignment: CDR1 SGHNT and CDR2 YENEEA. This CDR3 is CASSLERGREQYF. CDR3 sequence (DNA): TGTGCCAGCAGCTTAGAAAGAGGGAGAGAGCAGTACTTC. Full variable domain (missing parts from reference TRBV11-3 and TRBJ2-7): EAGVVQSPRYKIIEKKQPVAFWCNPISGHNTLYWYLQNLGQGPELLIRYENEEAVDDSQLPKDRFSAERLKGVDSTLKIQPAELGDSAVYLCASSLERGREQYFGPGTRLTVT.

This chain uses TRBV19 with TRBJ2-2; 10 nucleotides align to TRBD1. V lost 3 bases and J lost 6; bases outside the gene matches: 7. CDR1 and CDR2 (germline): LNHDA, SQIVND (reference sequence). This CDR3 has 16 amino acids. CDR3 nucleotide sequence: TGTGCCAGTAGTATGAGTGGACAGGGGGGTTCCGGGGAGCTGTTTTTT. Translation: CASSMSGQGGSGELFF. Complete variable domain (other parts from reference TRBV19 and TRBJ2-2): DGGITQSPKYLFRKEGQNVTLSCEQNLNHDAMYWYRQDPGQGLRLIYYSQIVNDFQKGDIAEGYSVSREKKESFPLTVTSAQKNPTAFYLCASSMSGQGGSGELFFGEGSRLTVL.

The rearrangement joins TRBV19 to TRBJ1-6, with 8 positions matching TRBD1. Germline-derived CDR1 and CDR2 are LNHDA and SQIVND (reference sequence). The CDR3 sequence is 15 residues long. V trimming: 6 bases; J trimming: 7 bases; junction bases outside the gene matches: 8. Here the CDR3 reads CASRGSTGANSPLHF. The DNA for the CDR3 is TGTGCCAGTAGGGGCTCGACAGGGGCGAATTCACCCCTCCACTTT.

The chain combines TRBV19 with TRBJ2-1, with D possibly matching TRBD2 (6 bases). Per the germline V gene, CDR1 is LNHDA and CDR2 is SQIVND (reference sequence). This CDR3 is built from 14 residues. V lost 4 bases, J lost 4 bases, and 11 bases lay in between. The CDR3 spells CASSKGLAYNEQFF. The CDR3, as DNA: TGTGCCAGTAGTAAGGGACTTGCTTACAATGAGCAGTTCTTC. The variable domain in full, with the rest retrieved from reference TRBV19 and TRBJ2-1, is DGGITQSPKYLFRKEGQNVTLSCEQNLNHDAMYWYRQDPGQGLRLIYYSQIVNDFQKGDIAEGYSVSREKKESFPLTVTSAQKNPTAFYLCASSKGLAYNEQFFGPGTRLTVL.

The gene calls are TRBV18 and TRBJ1-2, with D possibly being TRBD1 (6 bases). Deletions cut 2 bases from V and 8 bases from J, with 15 bases between. This CDR3 comprises 14 residues. Per the germline V gene, CDR1 is KGHSH and CDR2 is LQKENI. The CDR3 DNA reads as TGTGCCAGCTCACCAGAGAACAGGGTTGAGGGCTACACCTTC. This gives the protein CASSPENRVEGYTF.

The rearrangement links TRBV27 to TRBJ1-1, with 7 bases matching TRBD1. This CDR3 contains 15 residues. Losses at the gene ends were 8 bases for V and 3 bases for J; bases not matched to a gene: 12. The germline V gene has CDR1 MNHEY and CDR2 SMNVEV (reference sequence). Written as DNA, the CDR3 is TGTGCCAGCTCAAAGGAAGGGGGCGGGGACACTGAAGCTTTCTTT. This sequence encodes CASSKEGGGDTEAFF.

The chain joins TRBV5-1 to TRBJ1-2; the D is unclear. Germline V CDR1 and CDR2: SGHRS, YFSETQ. This CDR3 has 14 amino acids. V dropped 0 bases and J dropped 4 bases, with 10 bases sitting between them. DNA of the CDR3: TGCGCCAGCAGCTTGGCAGCAGGTCCCTATGGCTACACCTTC. Translated, it gives CASSLAAGPYGYTF. The complete variable domain, with remaining parts taken from reference TRBV5-1 and TRBJ1-2, reads KAGVTQTPRYLIKTRGQQVTLSCSPISGHRSVSWYQQTPGQGLQFLFEYFSETQRNKGNFPGRFSGRQFSNSRSEMNVSTLELGDSALYLCASSLAAGPYGYTFGSGTRLTVV.

This clone turned up a few times. The V gene is TRBV7-2, the J gene TRBJ1-1; D might be TRBD1 (6 bases). This CDR3 has 14 residues. Trimming left V 5 bases short and J 5 bases short, with 15 bases between. Looked up from germline, CDR1 is SGHTA and CDR2 is FQGNSA. As DNA, the CDR3 is TGTGCCAGCAGCGAATTACAGGGATGGACTGAAGCTTTCTTT. Amino acid sequence: CASSELQGWTEAFF.

J is TRBJ1-6 and V is TRBV6-6; tentative D call: TRBD1 (6 bases). Trimming took off 2 bases at V and 5 bases at J, with 13 bases between the two ends. This CDR3 has 16 residues. Germline V gene data show CDR1 as MNHNY and CDR2 as SVGAGI (reference sequence). Here the CDR3 DNA reads TGTGCCAGCAGTTACCTCGCCAGGACAGATAATTCACCCCTCCACTTT. Amino acids: CASSYLARTDNSPLHF.

The chain combines TRBV7-8 with TRBJ1-2, with TRBD1 as a possible D gene (5 bases). The V end lost 5 bases, the J end lost 0 bases, and 13 bases lay between the germline ends. Germline V gene data show CDR1 as SGHVS and CDR2 as FQNEAQ. CDR3 length: 15 amino acids. The CDR3, as DNA: TGTGCCAGCAGCCCCGGGGGGGTTACTAACTATGGCTACACCTTC. Residues: CASSPGGVTNYGYTF.

As regards this clone: The same CDR3 arises from other DNA sequences in this sample as well. The chain combines TRBV20-1 with TRBJ2-5; D remains unclear. The CDR3 sequence is 11 residues long. Germline loops: CDR1 DFQATT, CDR2 SNEGSKA (reference sequence). V lost 0 bases, J lost 4 bases, and 3 bases lay in between. DNA of the CDR3: TGCAGTGCTAGAGATAGAGAGACCCAGTACTTC. It codes for CSARDRETQYF.

The J gene is TRBJ2-5, the V gene TRBV18, with TRBD1 as a possible D gene (5 bases). Between the trimmed V and J ends, which lost 4 bases and 4 bases, there was a span of 13 bases. In germline, CDR1 is KGHSH, CDR2 LQKENI. This CDR3 is 14 amino acids long. This CDR3 is CASSRDSRSETQYF. CDR3 coding DNA: TGTGCCAGCTCACGAGACAGCCGATCAGAGACCCAGTACTTC.

The V gene is TRBV13, the J gene TRBJ2-3; 13 nucleotides line up with TRBD2. The CDR3 has 18 amino acids. Germline CDR1 is PRHDT and CDR2 is FYEKMQ (reference sequence). Germline trimming cut 5 bases from V and 4 bases from J; bases unmatched to any gene: 12. DNA of the CDR3: TGTGCCAGCAGCCAAGGGACTAGCGGGATTGGTAGGGCAGATACGCAGTATTTT. Translated, it gives CASSQGTSGIGRADTQYF.

V and J are TRBV18 and TRBJ2-3, with 9 nucleotides matching TRBD2. This CDR3 spans 14 amino acids. The V and J ends lost 6 bases and 4 bases, in that order; junction bases with no gene match: 5. Germline V gene data show CDR1 as KGHSH and CDR2 as LQKENI. The CDR3 protein is CASSRTSAADTQYF. CDR3 DNA: TGTGCCAGCTCGAGGACTAGCGCCGCAGATACGCAGTATTTT. Full variable domain (outside the CDR3, taken from reference TRBV18 and TRBJ2-3): NAGVMQNPRHLVRRRGQEARLRCSPMKGHSHVYWYRQLPEEGLKFMVYLQKENIIDESGMPKERFSAEFPKEGPSILRIQQVVRGDSAAYFCASSRTSAADTQYFGPGTRLTVL.

The chain joins TRBV5-1 to TRBJ2-1; 10 positions match TRBD1. This CDR3 has 15 residues. The V gene's germline CDR1 is SGHRS and CDR2 YFSETQ. Trimming removed 3 bases from V and 5 bases from J; junction bases left unmatched: 5. The DNA for the CDR3 is TGCGCCAGCAGCTCCCACGGGACAGGGGACAATGAGCAGTTCTTC. Amino acid sequence: CASSSHGTGDNEQFF.

This chain uses TRBV12-3 or TRBV12-4 with TRBJ2-5; 7 bases align to TRBD2. The V and J ends lost 6 bases and 4 bases, in that order; junction bases with no gene match: 5. The CDR3 is 13 amino acids. CDR3 bases: TGTGCCAGCAGGGGAGGGGAGAGAGAGACCCAGTACTTC. As protein: CASRGGERETQYF.

The chain recombines TRBV11-2 with TRBJ1-4; 7 bases agree with TRBD1. The CDR3 sequence is 14 residues long. Germline lookup yields CDR1 SGHAT and CDR2 FQNNGV. V lost 5 bases to trimming and J lost 5 bases; unmatched junction nucleotides: 5. CDR3 region: CASSRQGGNEKLFF. The CDR3 DNA reads as TGTGCCAGCAGCCGACAGGGAGGAAATGAAAAACTGTTTTTT.

On this clone: A junction end diverges from the germline sequence, so it may reflect a read error. This chain joins TRBV18 and TRBJ2-3, with 10 nucleotides matching TRBD1. Germline V CDR1 and CDR2: KGHSH, LQKENI. The CDR3 consists of 13 residues. This CDR3 reads CASSRDRGDMQYF. The DNA of the CDR3 is TGTGCCAGCTCTCGGGACAGGGGAGATATGCAGTATTTT.

The chain couples TRBV7-2 to TRBJ1-4, with D uncertain. In germline, CDR1 is SGHTA, CDR2 FQGNSA. The CDR3 length is 14 residues. V lost 2 bases and J 3 bases, leaving 7 bases between the germline ends. CDR3 sequence: CASSLRRANEKLFF. Written as DNA, the CDR3 is TGTGCCAGCAGCTTACGACGGGCTAATGAAAAACTGTTTTTT.

The rearrangement links TRBV10-2 to TRBJ2-7; tentative D call: TRBD1 (5 bases). Trimming removed 0 bases from V and 4 bases from J, with 16 bases in between. This CDR3 is built from 16 residues. Germline V gene lookup returns CDR1 WSHSY and CDR2 SAAADI. The CDR3 loop is CASSESTGHNLYEQYF. The CDR3 DNA reads TGCGCCAGCAGTGAGTCGACTGGACACAACTTATACGAGCAGTACTTC.

The genes are TRBV19 and TRBJ1-5; perhaps TRBD1 as D (5 bases). The CDR3 length is 15 residues. CDR1 and CDR2 from the germline V gene are LNHDA and SQIVND (reference sequence). Trimming took off 7 bases at V and 3 bases at J, with 16 bases between the two ends. CDR3 sequence reads: CASTLTGGDNQPQHF. In nucleotides, the CDR3 is TGTGCCAGTACCCTCACGGGGGGAGACAATCAGCCCCAGCATTTT.

The chain uses TRBV19 and TRBJ1-5; 9 bases are shared with TRBD1. Trimming at V came to 5 bases and at J to 11 bases, leaving 7 bases not matched to a gene. The CDR3 is 13 amino acids. The germline CDR1 and CDR2 sequences are LNHDA and SQIVND (reference sequence). CDR3 DNA: TGTGCCAGTAGTTGGGGACAGGGTAAGACCCAGCATTTT. Its protein is CASSWGQGKTQHF.